This T cell receptor (beta chain) emerged from a study of graft-versus-host responses after intestinal transplantation. Profiling relied on immunoSEQ multiplex PCR, and the TCRdb table lists in-frame clones only, not all of them. The data show 38,000 or so clones, approximately 95% seen once. The CDR3 consists of 15 residues. V was clipped by 3 bases and J by 0 bases; unmatched bases: 3. Germline V CDR1 and CDR2: SGHDN, FVKESK. About this clone: Its matching antigen is unknown.

This chain connects TRBV14 to TRBJ2-7, with 9 bases identical to TRBD1. The TCR sequence derives from a human donor who was the organ donor for an intestinal transplant. Specimen: unstimulated CD8+ T cells sorted from spleen or lymph node cells, collected before transplant. This chain's CDR3 is CASSHAGQGSYEQYF. The CDR3 DNA sequence: TGTGCCAGCAGCCACGCGGGACAGGGCTCCTACGAGCAGTACTTC.